This TCR beta chain is drawn from a study of beta chain features in type 1 diabetes. Study-wide points: Researchers reported that naive, central memory and Treg TCRB repertoires appeared more similar in patients than in healthy donors. Any PCR bias toward short templates would affect both groups alike.

Sequenced material consisted of expressed TCRB transcripts (all of the isolated RNA was reverse transcribed). Assay: immunoSEQ multiplex PCR; the TCRdb copy retains only in-frame clones and omits some. Of roughly 380,000 clones detected, around 19% appear once; the ten largest clones hold approximately 0.046%. This clone came up a few times. The antigen is unknown. CDR1 MGHRA and CDR2 YSYEKL come from the germline V gene. CDR3 size: 16 residues. The germline V and J ends were trimmed by 4 bases and 0 bases, with 16 bases remaining between them. V gene TRBV4-1 combines with J gene TRBJ2-7; possibly TRBD2 for D (5 bases). Material: naive CD4+ T cells from blood. This sequence was found in a woman aged 18-29 years in good health. Here the CDR3 reads CASSRGSGLSSYEQYF. The CDR3 bases are TGCGCCAGCAGCCGAGGGTCGGGCTTAAGCTCCTACGAGCAGTACTTC.